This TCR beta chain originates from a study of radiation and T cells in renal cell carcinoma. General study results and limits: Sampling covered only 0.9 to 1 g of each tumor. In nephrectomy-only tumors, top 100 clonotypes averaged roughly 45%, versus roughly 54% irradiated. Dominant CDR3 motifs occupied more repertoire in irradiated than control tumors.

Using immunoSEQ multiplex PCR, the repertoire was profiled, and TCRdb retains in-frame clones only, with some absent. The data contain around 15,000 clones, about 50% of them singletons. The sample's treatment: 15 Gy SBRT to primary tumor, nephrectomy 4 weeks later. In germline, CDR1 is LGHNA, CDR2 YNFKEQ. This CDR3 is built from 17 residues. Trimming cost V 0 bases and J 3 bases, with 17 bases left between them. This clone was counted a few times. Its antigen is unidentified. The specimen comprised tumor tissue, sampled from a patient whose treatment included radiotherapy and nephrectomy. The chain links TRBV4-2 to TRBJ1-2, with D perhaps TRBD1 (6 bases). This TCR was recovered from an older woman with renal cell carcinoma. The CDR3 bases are TGTGCCAGCAGCCAAGAACAGGGTAGGGTGGCTGACTATGGCTACACCTTC. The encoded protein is CASSQEQGRVADYGYTF.